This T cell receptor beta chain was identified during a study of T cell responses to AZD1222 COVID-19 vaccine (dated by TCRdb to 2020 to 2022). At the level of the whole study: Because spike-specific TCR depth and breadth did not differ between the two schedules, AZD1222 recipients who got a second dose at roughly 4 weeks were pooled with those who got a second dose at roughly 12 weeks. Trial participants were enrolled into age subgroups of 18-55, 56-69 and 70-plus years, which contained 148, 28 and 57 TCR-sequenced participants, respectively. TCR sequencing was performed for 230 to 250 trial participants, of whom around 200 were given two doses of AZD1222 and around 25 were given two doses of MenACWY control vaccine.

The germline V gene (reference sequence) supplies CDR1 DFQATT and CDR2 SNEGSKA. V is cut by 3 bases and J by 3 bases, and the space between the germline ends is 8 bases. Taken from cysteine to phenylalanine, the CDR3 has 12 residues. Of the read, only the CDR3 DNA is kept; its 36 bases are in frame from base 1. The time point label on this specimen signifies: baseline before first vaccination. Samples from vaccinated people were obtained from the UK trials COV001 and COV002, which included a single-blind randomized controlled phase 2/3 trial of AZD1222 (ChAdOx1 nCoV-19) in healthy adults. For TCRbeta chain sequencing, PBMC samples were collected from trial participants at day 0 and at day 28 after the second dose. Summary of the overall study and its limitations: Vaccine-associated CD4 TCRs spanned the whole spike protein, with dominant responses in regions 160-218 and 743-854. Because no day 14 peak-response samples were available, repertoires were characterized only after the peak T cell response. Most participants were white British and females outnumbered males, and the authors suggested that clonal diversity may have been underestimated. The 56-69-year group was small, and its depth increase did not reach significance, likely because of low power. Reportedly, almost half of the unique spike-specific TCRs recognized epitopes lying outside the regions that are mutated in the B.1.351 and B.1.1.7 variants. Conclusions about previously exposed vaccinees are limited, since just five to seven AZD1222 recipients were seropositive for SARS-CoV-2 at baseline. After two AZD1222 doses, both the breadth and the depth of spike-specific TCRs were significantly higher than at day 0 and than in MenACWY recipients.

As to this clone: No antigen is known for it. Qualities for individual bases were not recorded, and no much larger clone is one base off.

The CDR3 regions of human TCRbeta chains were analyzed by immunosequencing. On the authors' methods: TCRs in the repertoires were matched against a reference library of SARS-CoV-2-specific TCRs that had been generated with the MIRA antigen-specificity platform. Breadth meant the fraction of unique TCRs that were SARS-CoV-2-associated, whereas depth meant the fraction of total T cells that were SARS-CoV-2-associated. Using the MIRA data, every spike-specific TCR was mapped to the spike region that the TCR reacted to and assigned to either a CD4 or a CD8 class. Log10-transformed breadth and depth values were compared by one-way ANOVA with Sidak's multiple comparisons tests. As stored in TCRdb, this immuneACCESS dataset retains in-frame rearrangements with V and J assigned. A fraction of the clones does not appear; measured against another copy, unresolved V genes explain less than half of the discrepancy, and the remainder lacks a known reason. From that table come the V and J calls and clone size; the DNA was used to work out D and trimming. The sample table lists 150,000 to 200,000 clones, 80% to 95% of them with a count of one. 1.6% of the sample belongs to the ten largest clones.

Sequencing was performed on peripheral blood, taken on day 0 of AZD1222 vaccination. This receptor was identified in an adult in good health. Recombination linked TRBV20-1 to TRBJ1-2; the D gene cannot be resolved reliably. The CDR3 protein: CSASPEDYGYTF. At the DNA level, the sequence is TGCAGTGCTAGTCCGGAGGACTATGGCTACACCTTC.